Following are 15 T cell receptor beta chains from one sample sequenced in a study of Ad26.COV2.S vaccination and SARS-CoV-2 variants. The assay was immunoSEQ multiplex PCR, and TCRdb's table has in-frame clones only and misses some. Among 300,000 to 450,000 clones listed, about 85% were seen once. Treatment specified: about 20 received Ad26.COV2.S at low or high dose, single or two shots; about five received placebo; per-sample allocation not given. Specimen acquisition occurred on day 63 following the initial vaccine or placebo injection. The sequences come from peripheral blood, collected in a trial of Ad26.COV2.S vaccine versus placebo. The origin of the receptors is a person aged 18-60 years who received the Ad26.COV2.S COVID-19 vaccine or a placebo.

The chain combines TRBV5-4 with TRBJ2-3, with D perhaps matching TRBD2 (5 bases). The CDR3 length is 15 residues. Per the germline V gene, CDR1 is SGHNT and CDR2 is YYREEE (reference sequence). Trimming cost V 0 bases and J 6 bases, with 14 bases left between them. The chain's CDR3 is CASSLDPAATDTQYF. CDR3 sequence (DNA): TGTGCCAGCAGCTTGGATCCAGCGGCCACGGATACGCAGTATTTT.

The chain uses TRBV20-1 and TRBJ1-2; D gene ambiguous. The germline gives CDR1 DFQATT, CDR2 SNEGSKA (reference sequence). Trimming pared 6 bases from V and 2 bases from J, leaving 7 bases between. The CDR3 spans 11 residues. The CDR3 spells CSAHGNYGYTF. Written as DNA, the CDR3 is TGCAGTGCGCACGGGAACTATGGCTACACCTTC.

The V call is TRBV5-4, the J call TRBJ2-1, with 11 bases that match TRBD1. CDR3 length: 14 amino acids. Looked up from germline, CDR1 is SGHNT and CDR2 is YYREEE (reference sequence). V was pared by 4 bases and J by 9 bases, with 6 bases of the junction left unmatched. The CDR3 region has the DNA TGTGCCAGCAGCACGGACAGGGGGCGCGGTGAGCAGTTCTTC. Translation: CASSTDRGRGEQFF. The whole variable domain, filled in from reference TRBV5-4 and TRBJ2-1, reads ETGVTQSPTHLIKTRGQQVTLRCSSQSGHNTVSWYQQALGQGPQFIFQYYREEENGRGNFPPRFSGLQFPNYSSELNVNALELDDSALYLCASSTDRGRGEQFFGPGTRLTVL.

J is TRBJ1-1 and V is TRBV19, with D possibly matching TRBD1 (6 bases). CDR3 length: 16 residues. V was shortened by 5 bases and J by 7 bases, with 23 bases between the two germline ends. In germline, CDR1 is LNHDA, CDR2 SQIVND (reference sequence). CDR3 amino acids: CASSPHRTGGRLEAFF. CDR3 bases: TGTGCCAGTAGTCCCCACCGGACGGGGGGGCGGCTTGAAGCTTTCTTT.

This clone was seen a single time. This sequence joins TRBV23-1 and TRBJ2-3, with a tentative D call TRBD1 (6 bases). TRBV23-1 is treated as an ORF (open reading frame) with a function not yet certain. This CDR3 is 16 amino acids long. Trimming removed 6 bases from V and 0 bases from J, with 16 bases in between. The CDR3 sequence is CASRRTDILSTDTQYF. The CDR3 DNA is TGCGCCAGCAGAAGGACAGACATACTAAGCACAGATACGCAGTATTTT.

This clone was picked up one time. The rearrangement joins TRBV10-3 to TRBJ2-2, with TRBD1 matching over 8 bases. The V and J ends lost 3 bases and 1 base, in that order; junction bases with no gene match: 7. Germline-derived CDR1 and CDR2 are ENHRY and SYGVKD. The CDR3 covers 17 residues. The CDR3 sequence: CAISDFGTGGNTGELFF. The CDR3 DNA follows: TGTGCCATCAGTGACTTCGGGACAGGCGGGAACACCGGGGAGCTGTTTTTT.

The rearrangement joins TRBV6-5 to TRBJ2-7, with 7 nucleotides matching TRBD2. V was pared by 8 bases and J by 3 bases, with 7 bases of the junction left unmatched. The CDR3 is 13 residues long. The germline V gene has CDR1 MNHEY and CDR2 SVGAGI. CDR3 amino acids: CASGTRGDYEQYF. For the CDR3, the DNA is TGTGCCAGCGGCACCCGGGGGGACTACGAGCAGTACTTC.

Comments on this clone: Other DNA sequences in this sample translate to the same CDR3. This chain joins TRBV5-6 and TRBJ2-1, with TRBD1 matching 7 bases. The CDR3 has 14 residues. Germline loops: CDR1 SGHDT, CDR2 YYEEEE. V lost 3 bases, J lost 5 bases, and 5 bases stayed unmatched. CDR3 nucleotide sequence: TGTGCCAGCAGCTCTAGACAGGGCGACAATGAGCAGTTCTTC. Its translation: CASSSRQGDNEQFF.

This clone was seen at least ten times. The V and J genes are TRBV12-3 or TRBV12-4 and TRBJ2-3; tentatively, D is TRBD1 (6 bases). V shed 1 base and J shed 4 bases, with 6 bases lying between them. This CDR3 is 13 amino acids long. The CDR3 here is CASSLDRADTQYF. CDR3 bases: TGTGCCAGCAGTTTAGACAGGGCAGATACGCAGTATTTT.

The chain links TRBV30 to TRBJ2-3; weak D call: TRBD2 (6 bases). V lost 1 base to trimming and J lost 2 bases, with 13 bases between them. This CDR3 contains 15 residues. Germline assignment: CDR1 GTSNPN and CDR2 SVGIG (reference sequence). The DNA for the CDR3 is TGTGCCTGGAGTGCCCGTAGCGGCCACACAGATACGCAGTATTTT. It specifies CAWSARSGHTDTQYF.

This chain joins TRBV3-1 (or the pseudogene TRBV3-2) and TRBJ1-5; 8 bases map to TRBD1. Germline V gene lookup returns CDR1 LGHDT and CDR2 YNNKEL (reference sequence). The CDR3 extends over 14 amino acids. V shed 4 bases, J shed 5 bases, and the junction held 4 bases outside the gene matches. The CDR3 DNA reads as TGTGCCAGCAGCCCAGACAGGGGCGATCAGCCCCAGCATTTT. The encoded protein is CASSPDRGDQPQHF.

V gene TRBV5-8 combines with J gene TRBJ2-1; D may be TRBD2 (6 bases). V dropped 6 bases and J dropped 0 bases, with 13 bases sitting between them. Germline V gene sequence: CDR1 SGHTS, CDR2 YDEGEE. CDR3 length: 15 amino acids. The CDR3 DNA reads TGTGCCAGCACCACTGACGGGAGCTCCTACAATGAGCAGTTCTTC. Its protein is CASTTDGSSYNEQFF.

This clone was recorded only once. This chain joins TRBV5-5 and TRBJ1-1; D is perhaps TRBD1 (5 bases). Germline loops: CDR1 SGHKS, CDR2 YYEKEE (reference sequence). The CDR3 runs 15 residues. Trimming stripped 6 bases from V and 0 bases from J, with 15 bases between. CDR3: CASTLGGSLNTEAFF. DNA for the CDR3: TGTGCCAGCACCCTTGGGGGGTCCTTGAACACTGAAGCTTTCTTT.

CDR3 sequence reads: CASSFGSDRLTEQYF. DNA of the CDR3: TGTGCCAGCAGCTTCGGGTCGGACAGGTTGACCGAGCAGTACTTC. The chain carries TRBV7-6 and TRBJ2-7; 7 bases are a match to TRBD1. The CDR3 runs to 15 residues. The J segment lost 6 bases and the V segment lost 3 bases, leaving 11 bases of the junction unmatched. Germline-derived CDR1 and CDR2 are SGHVS and FNYEAQ. Combining the CDR3 with reference TRBV7-6 and TRBJ2-7 gives the whole variable domain GAGVSQSPRYKVTKRGQDVALRCDPISGHVSLYWYRQALGQGPEFLTYFNYEAQQDKSGLPNDRFSAERPEGSISTLTIQRTEQRDSAMYRCASSFGSDRLTEQYFGPGTRLTVT.

This rearrangement joins TRBV7-6 to TRBJ2-1; 11 nucleotides line up with TRBD2. The germline CDR1 and CDR2 sequences are SGHVS and FNYEAQ. Trimming cost V 5 bases and J 4 bases; bases outside gene matches: 7. This CDR3 comprises 16 residues. The CDR3 bases are TGTGCCAGCAGCCCGATCGGGACTAGCGGATACAATGAGCAGTTCTTC. As protein: CASSPIGTSGYNEQFF.